This entry features one T cell receptor beta chain sequence. This clonotype was observed a few times. This receptor's antigen is unknown. There are no base qualities to consult, and no much larger clone falls within one base. The protocol used for the library was 5' RACE. Instrument on record: Illumina HiSeq 2500. A second 7 to 11 cycle PCR used a sample-barcoded 5' primer and a J-beta primer mix. Each TCR beta cDNA molecule received a unique molecular identifier from a template-switch 5' adaptor carrying 12 random nucleotides. Each sample yielded at least 2.5 million CDR3-containing paired-end reads. All of the RNA was converted into first-strand cDNA using the Mint cDNA synthesis kit, with a TRBC-specific oligonucleotide serving as the primer. After uracil-DNA glycosylase treatment, a first 18-cycle PCR used universal primers M1SS and BC2_uni_R on all cDNA. As for the authors' bioinformatics: For normalization, 1 million high-quality reads were randomly selected from each sample, with every read carrying a distinct molecular identifier. Instead of being binned into consensus sequences, reads that shared molecular identifiers were thrown out. MiTCR, run with a Q25 quality threshold and the strictest error-elimination algorithm, handled CDR3 identification, clonotype clustering and error correction. A nonparametric unseen species model with Euler transformation was used to estimate lower-bound total TCR beta diversity. TCRdb trimmed the raw reads at Q25, called clones with MiXCR and kept productive beta chains. Rows with one shared CDR3 protein collapse into an entry with the most common genes and DNA. TCRdb, not the authors, supplied the V and J calls. Within this sample are about 780,000 distinct CDR3 sequences, with 46% of them counted one time only. The top ten hold around 18% of the sample.

This entry comes from a study of blood T cells in healthy people across ages (dated by TCRdb to between 2015 and 2017). Background on the whole study: In model experiments, roughly one uniquely barcoded TCR beta cDNA molecule per two T cells was captured by template switching. To avoid experimental bias, donors of different ages were distributed randomly across sequencing lanes. Four age groups were formed from the donors: young (average about 15 years), middle-aged (less than 40), aged (roughly 59) and long-lived (roughly 88). Two additional independent replicas of 1 million unique cDNA reads from the same blood draw were analyzed for two donors (one aged 18 to 30 and one aged 80 or older). To track age-related changes in TCR beta repertoire diversity, the study relied on deep sequencing normalized with unique cDNA molecular identifiers.

What the work shows at the level of the full study, not this receptor alone: Donor CMV infection status was unknown, potentially confounding age-related changes in expanded clonotypes. A strong correlation was found between observed TCR beta diversity and the percentage of naive T cells measured by flow cytometry. Estimates of total diversity based on one million sequenced T cells were regarded as lower bounds and as underestimates. Compared with the aged group, the long-lived group had more naive CD4+ T cells, fewer expanded clones and increased TCR diversity, suggesting age selection. Observed TCR beta diversity per million T cells fell roughly linearly with age, and a significant reduction was already apparent by age around 40. Conclusive comparison of naive and antigen-experienced compartments was prevented by the profiling of bulk unsorted PBMCs.

Systemically healthy Caucasian individuals from Russia, about 38 in total and aged about 6 to 95 years, were included as donors. Each donor gave roughly 9 milliliters of peripheral blood, drawn into EDTA-treated Vacutainer tubes. Ficoll-Paque density-gradient centrifugation was used to isolate PBMCs, with at least 6.5 million per sample. Trizol reagent was used to extract total RNA from PBMCs, with at least 5.5 micrograms per sample. The percentages of naive CD45RAhigh/CD27high T cells were determined by flow cytometry on a PBMC aliquot from every donor. The sequenced sample was blood. This TCR was sampled from an elderly man in good health.

DNA sequence: TGCGCCAGCAGCCTGGGTGGTACAGGGTGGCACGAGCAGTACTTC. It encodes CASSLGGTGWHEQYF. The chain is encoded by TRBV5-1 joined to TRBJ2-5; the best D guess is TRBD1, with 6 bases matching. TRBJ2-7 matches the DNA end more closely, so the J call is doubtful. The CDR3 spans 15 residues, from the cysteine through the phenylalanine. CDR3 DNA only is kept here, 45 bases in frame from base 1. CDR1 SGHRS and CDR2 YFSETQ were looked up in the germline V gene.